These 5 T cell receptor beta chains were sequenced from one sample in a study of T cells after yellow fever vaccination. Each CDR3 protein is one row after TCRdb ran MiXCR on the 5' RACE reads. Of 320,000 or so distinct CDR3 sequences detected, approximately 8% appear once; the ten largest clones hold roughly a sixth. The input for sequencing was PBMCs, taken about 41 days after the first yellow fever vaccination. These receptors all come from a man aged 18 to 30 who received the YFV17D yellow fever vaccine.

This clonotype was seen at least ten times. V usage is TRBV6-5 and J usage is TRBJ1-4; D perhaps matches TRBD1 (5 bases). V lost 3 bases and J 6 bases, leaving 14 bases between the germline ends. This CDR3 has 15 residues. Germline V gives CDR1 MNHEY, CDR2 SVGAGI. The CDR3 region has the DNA TGTGCCAGCAGTTATGGGGCGCAGGCTCATGAAAAACTGTTTTTT. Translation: CASSYGAQAHEKLFF.

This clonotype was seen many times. This CDR3 reads CSASPPGNYGYTF. CDR3 DNA sequence: TGCAGTGCCTCTCCCCCAGGGAACTATGGCTACACCTTC. The chain links TRBV20-1 to TRBJ1-2, with a tentative D call TRBD1 (5 bases). Germline lookup yields CDR1 DFQATT and CDR2 SNEGSKA (reference sequence). Trimming left V 6 bases short and J 2 bases short, with 13 bases between. This CDR3 has 13 amino acids.

The CDR3, as DNA: TGTGCCAGTACGGACCCGGGACAGGGTTCTGGAAACACCATATATTTT. Translation gives CASTDPGQGSGNTIYF. The J gene is TRBJ1-3, the V gene TRBV30; 9 positions agree with TRBD1. In germline, CDR1 is GTSNPN, CDR2 SVGIG (reference sequence). V was clipped by 8 bases and J by 1 base; unmatched bases: 12. The CDR3 loop spans 16 amino acids.

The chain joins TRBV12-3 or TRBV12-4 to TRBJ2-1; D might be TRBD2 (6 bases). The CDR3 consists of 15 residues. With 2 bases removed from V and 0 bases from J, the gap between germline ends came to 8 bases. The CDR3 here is CASSLYGGSYNEQFF. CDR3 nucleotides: TGTGCCAGCAGTTTATACGGGGGCTCCTACAATGAGCAGTTCTTC.

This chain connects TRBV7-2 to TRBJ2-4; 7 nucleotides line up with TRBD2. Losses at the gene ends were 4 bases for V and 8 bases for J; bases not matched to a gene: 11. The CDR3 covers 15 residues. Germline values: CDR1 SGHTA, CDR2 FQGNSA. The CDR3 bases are TGTGCCAGCAGCTCTACTGTGGGCGGGGGAGACATTCAGTACTTC. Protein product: CASSSTVGGGDIQYF.